These T cell receptor beta chains were read from a single sample in a study of long-term antiretroviral therapy in people with HIV. This table comes from immunoSEQ multiplex PCR, and its TCRdb copy is limited to in-frame clones, with some not included. The profile shows under 40,000 clones, roughly 82% of them singletons. Source: unsorted PBMCs, taken 0.3 years after starting antiretroviral therapy. These receptors were obtained from a young man with HIV. The CDR3 runs from the conserved cysteine through the conserved F or W. The D gene is left open where the match is weak. Rows may omit the clone size; those that give it use once, few, many or a size class.

clone_size: .; j_call: TRBJ1-4; v_call: TRBV25-1; d_call: .; cdr3_nt: TGTGCCAGCAGTGGTTGGGGGGACATGAGTGAAAAACTGTTTTTT; cdr3_aa: CASSGWGDMSEKLFF
clone_size: .; j_call: TRBJ2-1; v_call: TRBV7-9; d_call: .; cdr3_nt: TGTGCCAGCAGCGAGGGAAATGAGCAGTTCTTC; cdr3_aa: CASSEGNEQFF
clone_size: .; j_call: TRBJ1-1; v_call: TRBV7-2; d_call: .; cdr3_nt: TGTGCCAGCAGCTTAAGATATCGGGGAGAAGCTTTCTTT; cdr3_aa: CASSLRYRGEAFF
clone_size: .; j_call: TRBJ2-1; v_call: TRBV10-3; d_call: .; cdr3_nt: TGTGCCATCAGCGTAGACAGGTCCTTCTCCTACAATGAGCAGTTCTTC; cdr3_aa: CAISVDRSFSYNEQFF
clone_size: .; j_call: TRBJ2-5; v_call: TRBV18; d_call: .; cdr3_nt: TGTGCCAGCTCACCAGGGGTAGAGACCCAGTACTTC; cdr3_aa: CASSPGVETQYF
clone_size: .; j_call: TRBJ1-2; v_call: TRBV7-2; d_call: .; cdr3_nt: TGTGCCAGCAGCCCCTCCTTTTATGGCTACACCTTC; cdr3_aa: CASSPSFYGYTF
clone_size: once; j_call: TRBJ2-7; v_call: TRBV23-1; d_call: .; cdr3_nt: TGCGCCAGCAGTCGTAGGACCTTTCACTGGGGGTCCTACGAGCAGTACTTC; cdr3_aa: CASSRRTFHWGSYEQYF
clone_size: .; j_call: TRBJ1-6; v_call: TRBV5-3; d_call: .; cdr3_nt: TGTGCCAGAAGCTTGGGAGCACCGAGCTCCTATAATTCACCCCTCCACTTT; cdr3_aa: CARSLGAPSSYNSPLHF
clone_size: .; j_call: TRBJ1-5; v_call: TRBV7-8; d_call: .; cdr3_nt: TGTGCCAGCAGCCCCAGGACATTTAATCAGCCCCAGCATTTT; cdr3_aa: CASSPRTFNQPQHF
clone_size: .; j_call: TRBJ2-3; v_call: TRBV13; d_call: .; cdr3_nt: TGTGCCAGCAGCTCCGGTCGGGATACGCAGTATTTT; cdr3_aa: CASSSGRDTQYF
clone_size: .; j_call: TRBJ1-5; v_call: TRBV7-9; d_call: .; cdr3_nt: TGTGCCAGCAGCTCATTCACCCGGGGGAGTAGGGGTCAGCCCCAGCATTTT; cdr3_aa: CASSSFTRGSRGQPQHF
clone_size: few; j_call: TRBJ1-6; v_call: TRBV4-1; d_call: .; cdr3_nt: TGCGCCAGCAGCCAAGAGGGCGGGATGAGCTCCTATAATTCACCCCTCCACTTT; cdr3_aa: CASSQEGGMSSYNSPLHF
clone_size: few; j_call: TRBJ1-5; v_call: TRBV7-6; d_call: .; cdr3_nt: TGTGCCAGCAGCTTAGGCTCTGGGGGCGGCAATCAGCCCCAGCATTTT; cdr3_aa: CASSLGSGGGNQPQHF
clone_size: .; j_call: TRBJ1-5; v_call: TRBV6-4; d_call: .; cdr3_nt: TGTGCCAGCAGTGACTCCCCAGGGAGGTACAGCAATCAGCCCCAGCATTTT; cdr3_aa: CASSDSPGRYSNQPQHF
clone_size: .; j_call: TRBJ2-7; v_call: TRBV11-1; d_call: .; cdr3_nt: TGTGCCAGCAGCCCCGGATCCTTCCCCTACGAGCAGTACTTC; cdr3_aa: CASSPGSFPYEQYF
clone_size: .; j_call: TRBJ1-2; v_call: TRBV6-5; d_call: .; cdr3_nt: TGTGCCAGCAGTTACTCGGGGGACTATGGCTACACCTTC; cdr3_aa: CASSYSGDYGYTF
clone_size: .; j_call: TRBJ2-1; v_call: TRBV5-4; d_call: TRBD2; cdr3_nt: TGTGCCAGCCAGACTAGCGGGGGCCCCGAGCAGTTCTTC; cdr3_aa: CASQTSGGPEQFF
clone_size: once; j_call: TRBJ2-1; v_call: TRBV10-1; d_call: .; cdr3_nt: TGCGCCAGCAGTGACGCCCCGCGGGGGCGCATAAATGAGCAGTTCTTC; cdr3_aa: CASSDAPRGRINEQFF
clone_size: .; j_call: TRBJ2-1; v_call: TRBV4-1; d_call: .; cdr3_nt: TGCGCCAGCAGCCTTCAGACAGGCAATGAGCAGTTCTTC; cdr3_aa: CASSLQTGNEQFF
clone_size: .; j_call: TRBJ2-2; v_call: TRBV5-1; d_call: .; cdr3_nt: TGCGCCAGCAGCTATCAAATCGCGAACACCGGGGAGCTGTTTTTT; cdr3_aa: CASSYQIANTGELFF
clone_size: .; j_call: TRBJ2-1; v_call: TRBV10-1; d_call: .; cdr3_nt: TGCGCCAGCAGTGAGGGATGGGGCAATGAGCAGTTCTTC; cdr3_aa: CASSEGWGNEQFF
clone_size: .; j_call: TRBJ1-5; v_call: TRBV5-6; d_call: .; cdr3_nt: TGTGCCAGCAGCTTTCAGGGGAAATGGGAACAGCCCCAGCATTTT; cdr3_aa: CASSFQGKWEQPQHF
clone_size: .; j_call: TRBJ1-1; v_call: TRBV29-1; d_call: .; cdr3_nt: TGCAGCGTTGAAGCAGGGCATGACACTGAAGCTTTCTTT; cdr3_aa: CSVEAGHDTEAFF
clone_size: .; j_call: TRBJ2-7; v_call: TRBV10-3; d_call: TRBD1; cdr3_nt: TGTGCCATCAGGGAGGGACAGGTCTACGAGCAGTACTTC; cdr3_aa: CAIREGQVYEQYF
clone_size: .; j_call: TRBJ1-1; v_call: TRBV11-2; d_call: .; cdr3_nt: TGTGCCAGCAGCTTAGAGTTCGGGCGGAAGGGCACTGAAGCTTTCTTT; cdr3_aa: CASSLEFGRKGTEAFF
clone_size: .; j_call: TRBJ2-1; v_call: TRBV6-5; d_call: .; cdr3_nt: TGTGCCAGCACCTGGACGCTTAGCTCCTACAATGAGCAGTTCTTC; cdr3_aa: CASTWTLSSYNEQFF
clone_size: .; j_call: TRBJ1-1; v_call: TRBV30; d_call: .; cdr3_nt: TGTGCCTGGAGTGTATCCTACGGGCGTGCTTTCTTT; cdr3_aa: CAWSVSYGRAFF
clone_size: .; j_call: TRBJ2-5; v_call: TRBV6-1; d_call: .; cdr3_nt: TGTGCCAGCAGTGAAGCATTCGGGGGTTCAGAGACCCAGTACTTC; cdr3_aa: CASSEAFGGSETQYF
clone_size: .; j_call: TRBJ2-3; v_call: TRBV5-4; d_call: TRBD2; cdr3_nt: TGTGCCAGCAGTCCTGGGGCTAGCGGGAAGGGGAGGGCAGATACGCAGTATTTT; cdr3_aa: CASSPGASGKGRADTQYF
clone_size: .; j_call: TRBJ2-7; v_call: TRBV30; d_call: .; cdr3_nt: TGTGCCTGGACCGCCGGGACCGACGGCTACGAGCAGTACTTC; cdr3_aa: CAWTAGTDGYEQYF
clone_size: .; j_call: TRBJ1-4; v_call: TRBV6-5; d_call: .; cdr3_nt: TGTGCCAGCAGTTACCTAGGACGGGGGAATGAAAAACTGTTTTTT; cdr3_aa: CASSYLGRGNEKLFF
clone_size: .; j_call: TRBJ1-1; v_call: TRBV7-9; d_call: TRBD1; cdr3_nt: TGTGCCAGCAGCTTCGGGGGCAGGGGGATCACTGAAGCTTTCTTT; cdr3_aa: CASSFGGRGITEAFF
clone_size: .; j_call: TRBJ1-1; v_call: TRBV5-1; d_call: TRBD1; cdr3_nt: TGCGCCAGCAGCCCCGGGACAGGGGGCTGGACTGAAGCTTTCTTT; cdr3_aa: CASSPGTGGWTEAFF
clone_size: .; j_call: TRBJ2-7; v_call: TRBV11-2; d_call: .; cdr3_nt: TGTGCCAGCAGCCTAGGGAAGTACTACGAGCAGTACTTC; cdr3_aa: CASSLGKYYEQYF
clone_size: .; j_call: TRBJ1-4; v_call: TRBV15; d_call: TRBD1; cdr3_nt: TGTGCCACCAGCAGAGACAGGGGGAATAATGAAAAACTGTTTTTT; cdr3_aa: CATSRDRGNNEKLFF
clone_size: .; j_call: TRBJ1-2; v_call: TRBV7-2; d_call: .; cdr3_nt: TGTGCCAGCAGCTTAGGCAGGAACTATGGCTACACCTTC; cdr3_aa: CASSLGRNYGYTF
clone_size: .; j_call: TRBJ2-7; v_call: TRBV27; d_call: .; cdr3_nt: TGTGCCAGCAGTTTATCGGGGGACCCGTCCTACGAGCAGTACTTC; cdr3_aa: CASSLSGDPSYEQYF
clone_size: .; j_call: TRBJ2-2; v_call: TRBV7-9; d_call: .; cdr3_nt: TGTGCCAGCACCAGCACCGGCAGGGTACACACCGGGGAGCTGTTTTTT; cdr3_aa: CASTSTGRVHTGELFF
clone_size: .; j_call: TRBJ2-1; v_call: TRBV30; d_call: .; cdr3_nt: TGTGCCTGGAGTGAACGGGGATCCTACAATGAGCAGTTCTTC; cdr3_aa: CAWSERGSYNEQFF
clone_size: .; j_call: TRBJ1-4; v_call: TRBV5-6; d_call: .; cdr3_nt: TGTGCCAGCAGCTCAGGGGCCCGGGGGACTAATGAAAAACTGTTTTTT; cdr3_aa: CASSSGARGTNEKLFF
clone_size: .; j_call: TRBJ1-2; v_call: TRBV5-4; d_call: .; cdr3_nt: TGTGCCAGCAGCTTGCGGGACAATCTCGGCTACACCTTC; cdr3_aa: CASSLRDNLGYTF
clone_size: .; j_call: TRBJ2-3; v_call: TRBV6-1; d_call: TRBD1; cdr3_nt: TGTGCCAGCAGTGAAAGAACAGGGACAGGGACAGATACGCAGTATTTT; cdr3_aa: CASSERTGTGTDTQYF
clone_size: medium-sized; j_call: TRBJ2-7; v_call: TRBV11-2; d_call: TRBD2; cdr3_nt: TGTGCCAGCAGCTTTTTGTCTAGCGGCTACGAGCAGTACTTC; cdr3_aa: CASSFLSSGYEQYF
clone_size: once; j_call: TRBJ2-7; v_call: TRBV27; d_call: .; cdr3_nt: TGTGCCAGCAGTTTCGCTAGCTCCTACGAGCAGTACTTC; cdr3_aa: CASSFASSYEQYF
clone_size: .; j_call: TRBJ2-7; v_call: TRBV30; d_call: TRBD1; cdr3_nt: TGTGCCTGGAGTGTACAGGGGGCGGGGGAGCAGTACTTC; cdr3_aa: CAWSVQGAGEQYF
clone_size: .; j_call: TRBJ2-2; v_call: TRBV10-1; d_call: .; cdr3_nt: TGCGCCAGCAGTGAGGGTGGGCCAAACACCGGGGAGCTGTTTTTT; cdr3_aa: CASSEGGPNTGELFF
clone_size: .; j_call: TRBJ2-1; v_call: TRBV5-6; d_call: .; cdr3_nt: TGTGCCAGCACTGAAGGGACGCTACATGAGCAGTTCTTC; cdr3_aa: CASTEGTLHEQFF
clone_size: .; j_call: TRBJ2-4; v_call: TRBV5-4; d_call: TRBD1; cdr3_nt: TGTGCCAGCAGCTCGGGACAGGGGAACATTCAGTACTTC; cdr3_aa: CASSSGQGNIQYF
clone_size: .; j_call: TRBJ2-7; v_call: TRBV28; d_call: .; cdr3_nt: TGTGCCAGCAGTATCTCAAGTCTAGGGAGACAATCCTACGAGCAGTACTTC; cdr3_aa: CASSISSLGRQSYEQYF
clone_size: .; j_call: TRBJ1-4; v_call: TRBV7-2; d_call: .; cdr3_nt: TGTGCCAGCAGCCCTAGTCGAACTAATGAAAAACTGTTTTTT; cdr3_aa: CASSPSRTNEKLFF
clone_size: once; j_call: TRBJ2-7; v_call: TRBV2; d_call: .; cdr3_nt: TGTGCCAGCAGTCTCGCCGGAGGGACCGACTACGAGCAGTACTTC; cdr3_aa: CASSLAGGTDYEQYF
clone_size: .; j_call: TRBJ2-7; v_call: TRBV7-9; d_call: TRBD1; cdr3_nt: TGTGCCAGCAGCGACGAGACCGTGACAGGGGTATACGAGCAGTACTTC; cdr3_aa: CASSDETVTGVYEQYF
clone_size: .; j_call: TRBJ1-6; v_call: TRBV5-6; d_call: .; cdr3_nt: TGTGCCAGCAGCTTGGGCATGGCGGCCGACAATTCACCCCTCCACTTT; cdr3_aa: CASSLGMAADNSPLHF